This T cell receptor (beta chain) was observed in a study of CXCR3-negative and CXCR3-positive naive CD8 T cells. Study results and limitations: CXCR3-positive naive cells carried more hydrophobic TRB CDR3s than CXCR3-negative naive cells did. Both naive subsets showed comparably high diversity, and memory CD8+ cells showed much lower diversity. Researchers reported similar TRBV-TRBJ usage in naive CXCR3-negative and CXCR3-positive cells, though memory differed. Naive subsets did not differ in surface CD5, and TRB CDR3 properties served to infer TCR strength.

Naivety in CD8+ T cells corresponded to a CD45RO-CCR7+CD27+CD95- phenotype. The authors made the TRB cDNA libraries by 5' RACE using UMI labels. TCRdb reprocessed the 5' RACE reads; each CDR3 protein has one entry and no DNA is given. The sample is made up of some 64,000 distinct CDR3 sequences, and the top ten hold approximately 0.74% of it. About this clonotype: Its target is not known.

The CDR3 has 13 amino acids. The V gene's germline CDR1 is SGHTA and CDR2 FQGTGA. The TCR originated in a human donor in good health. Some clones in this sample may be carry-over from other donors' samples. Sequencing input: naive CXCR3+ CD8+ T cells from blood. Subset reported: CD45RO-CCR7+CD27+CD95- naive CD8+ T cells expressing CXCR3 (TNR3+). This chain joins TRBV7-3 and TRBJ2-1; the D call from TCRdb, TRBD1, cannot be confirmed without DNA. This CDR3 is CASSSGQGYEQFF. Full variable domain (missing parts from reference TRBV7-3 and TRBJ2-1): GAGVSQTPSNKVTEKGKYVELRCDPISGHTALYWYRQSLGQGPEFLIYFQGTGAADDSGLPNDRFFAVRPEGSVSTLKIQRTERGDSAVYLCASSSGQGYEQFFGPGTRLTVL.